What follows are 15 T cell receptor beta chains derived from one specimen sequenced in a study of post-analysis software for immune sequencing data. Study observations and caveats: TRBV segments more frequent in patients than in controls numbered about 5 and included TRBV5-6, TRBV5-1 and TRBV20-1.

Unique molecular identifiers featured in each of the TCR beta cDNA libraries. TCRdb redid the calling of the PCR reads with MiXCR, one entry per CDR3 protein. The data contain hundreds of thousands of distinct CDR3 sequences, roughly half of them seen just once; the ten biggest clones take up approximately 4.2%. Antigen specificity for these receptors is unknown. The material sequenced was blood. The source is a girl aged 5-17 years with multiple sclerosis.

This clonotype has more than one count but fewer than ten. The chain is built from TRBV7-9 and TRBJ2-6; TRBD2 agrees at 12 bases. This CDR3 has 17 residues. The trim removed 7 bases at V and 0 bases at J, leaving 4 bases unmatched. CDR1 SEHNR and CDR2 FQNEAQ come from the germline V gene (reference sequence). The CDR3 region has the DNA TGTGCCAGCACCGGACTAGCGGGACCCTCTGGGGCCAACGTCCTGACTTTC. It is translated as CASTGLAGPSGANVLTF.

The rearrangement uses TRBV29-1 and TRBJ2-4; D possibly corresponds to TRBD1 (7 bases). The CDR3 covers 15 residues. The germline gives CDR1 SQVTM, CDR2 ANQGSEA. V lost 0 bases and J lost 6, with 15 bases in between. CDR3 in amino acids: CSVEDRRGRRNIQYF. The CDR3 DNA reads TGCAGCGTTGAAGACAGGAGGGGGCGAAGAAACATTCAGTACTTC.

The chain recombines TRBV20-1 with TRBJ2-5; D is unresolved. The CDR3 length is 15 residues. Per the germline V gene, CDR1 is DFQATT and CDR2 is SNEGSKA (reference sequence). Trimming removed 3 bases at V and 0 bases at J, with 14 bases between. DNA of the CDR3: TGCAGTGCTAGGTACGACGCGGAGTACCAAGAGACCCAGTACTTC. As protein: CSARYDAEYQETQYF.

This clonotype appeared a single time. CDR3 sequence (DNA): TGCAGTGCTAGAGTACTCGAATATGGCTACACCTTC. The encoded protein is CSARVLEYGYTF. This chain connects TRBV20-1 to TRBJ1-2, with D uncertain. The V gene lost 1 base and the J gene lost 5 bases, with 8 bases spanning the gap. Per the germline V gene, CDR1 is DFQATT and CDR2 is SNEGSKA (reference sequence). CDR3 length equals 12 residues.

The J gene is TRBJ2-1, the V gene TRBV14; D remains ambiguous. The ends were cut back, 4 bases at V and 7 bases at J, with 14 bases in the middle. This CDR3 comprises 14 residues. Germline V CDR1 and CDR2: SGHDN, FVKESK. DNA of the CDR3: TGTGCCAGCAGCCCGGTAACACAGTGGAATGAGCAGTTCTTC. Translation gives CASSPVTQWNEQFF.

The V call is TRBV9, the J call TRBJ2-1, with D perhaps being TRBD1 or TRBD2 (5 bases each). This CDR3 comprises 14 residues. Trimming stripped 0 bases from V and 8 bases from J, with 12 bases between. Germline CDR1 reads SGDLS; CDR2 reads YYNGEE. CDR3 loop: CASSVDGTLDEQFF. The DNA of the CDR3 is TGTGCCAGCAGCGTAGACGGGACCCTAGATGAGCAGTTCTTC. Drawing the rest from reference TRBV9 and TRBJ2-1, the complete variable domain is DSGVTQTPKHLITATGQRVTLRCSPRSGDLSVYWYQQSLDQGLQFLIQYYNGEERAKGNILERFSAQQFPDLHSELNLSSLELGDSALYFCASSVDGTLDEQFFGPGTRLTVL.

The chain recombines TRBV18 with TRBJ2-5, with D possibly matching TRBD1 (5 bases). The J call may be wrong; the DNA end is better matched by TRBJ2-4. This CDR3 comprises 16 residues. The germline V gene has CDR1 KGHSH and CDR2 LQKENI. The CDR3 DNA sequence: TGTGCCAGCTCACCACCGCAGGCAGGGCAGATGGGCATTCAGTACTTC. The encoded protein is CASSPPQAGQMGIQYF.

The chain links TRBV6-1 to TRBJ2-6; D gene unclear. Germline lookup yields CDR1 MNHNS and CDR2 SASEGT. This CDR3 has 18 amino acids. With 6 bases removed from V and 2 bases from J, the gap between germline ends came to 20 bases. CDR3 protein: CASRQRTPRGTGANVLTF. Written as DNA, the CDR3 is TGTGCCAGCAGGCAGAGAACGCCAAGAGGCACTGGGGCCAACGTCCTGACTTTC.

This clonotype was detected a few times. V usage is TRBV12-5 and J usage is TRBJ1-4; TRBD1 aligns across 9 bases. J was trimmed by 7 bases and V by 7 bases; bases with no gene match: 13. The CDR3 has 16 residues. Germline lookup yields CDR1 LGHNT and CDR2 FRNRAP. The CDR3 is CASALMGTGLFEKLFF. CDR3 bases: TGTGCTAGTGCCTTAATGGGGACAGGGTTGTTTGAAAAACTGTTTTTT.

In this sample, this clonotype turned up once. This sequence joins TRBV11-1 and TRBJ2-1; perhaps TRBD1 as D (5 bases). Germline CDR1 and CDR2: SGHAT and FQDESV (reference sequence). V lost 5 bases and J lost 9, with 23 bases in between. This CDR3 is 16 amino acids long. In DNA, the CDR3 is TGTGCCAGCAGCCCAGATCTGGGGCACCCACCGGGTGAGCAGTTCTTC. This codes for CASSPDLGHPPGEQFF.

The chain couples TRBV5-5 to TRBJ1-2; TRBD1 aligns across 8 bases. Germline-derived CDR1 and CDR2 are SGHKS and YYEKEE (reference sequence). The CDR3 consists of 16 residues. With V trimmed by 6 bases and J by 4 bases, 14 bases remained unmatched. CDR3 sequence: CASTPGAGGAGYGYTF. DNA for the CDR3: TGTGCCAGCACCCCTGGGGCAGGGGGCGCAGGCTATGGCTACACCTTC.

This clonotype was counted a few times. The chain employs TRBV20-1 and TRBJ1-2; D gene unclear. There are 13 residues in the CDR3. With 6 bases removed from V and 0 bases from J, the gap between germline ends came to 11 bases. The germline V gene has CDR1 DFQATT and CDR2 SNEGSKA (reference sequence). This CDR3 reads CSAKHTANYGYTF. CDR3 in DNA: TGCAGTGCCAAGCATACAGCTAACTATGGCTACACCTTC.

The chain carries TRBV20-1 and TRBJ2-7; 9 bases line up with TRBD1. The CDR3 covers 17 residues. Trimming cost V 1 base and J 4 bases; bases outside gene matches: 14. Germline V CDR1 and CDR2: DFQATT, SNEGSKA (reference sequence). CDR3 coding DNA: TGCAGTGCTAGAGGCTTCAACAGGGGGCGCCCACCTTACGAGCAGTACTTC. It is translated as CSARGFNRGRPPYEQYF.

The CDR3 nucleotides read TGCAGTGCTAGAGAGACCTTCAGGGGAGAAGGCTACACCTTC. It translates to CSARETFRGEGYTF. The J gene is TRBJ1-2, the V gene TRBV20-1; D may be TRBD1 (6 bases). From germline, CDR1 is DFQATT and CDR2 SNEGSKA (reference sequence). The CDR3 contains 14 residues. V was trimmed by 0 bases and J by 8 bases, leaving 16 bases between them.

The CDR3 loop is CASSYPHNEQFF. The DNA of the CDR3 is TGCGCCAGCAGTTATCCACACAATGAGCAGTTCTTC. V gene TRBV5-1 combines with J gene TRBJ2-1; unclear D gene. Germline CDR1 reads SGHRS; CDR2 reads YFSETQ. The CDR3 contains 12 residues. V lost 5 bases, J lost 5 bases, and 8 bases lay in between.